Below, 25 T cell receptor beta chains from the same sample are listed, as sequenced in a study of T cell clonotyping in hematopoietic cell transplantation. The data were produced by immunoSEQ multiplex PCR, yet TCRdb's version contains in-frame clones alone and is incomplete. Here the sample spans 13,000 or so clones, 92% being singletons. The sequencing used PBMCs, collected 100 days after allogeneic stem cell transplant. These receptors originate from a female patient aged 50 to 65 who had an allogeneic stem cell transplant from an unrelated donor, so the T cells may come from the graft donor. Some clones in this sample may be carry-over from other donors' samples.

The chain employs TRBV28 and TRBJ1-1; no clear D. The germline V and J ends were trimmed by 8 bases and 10 bases, with 23 bases remaining between them. Germline V gives CDR1 MDHEN, CDR2 SYDVKM. CDR3 size: 14 residues. CDR3 nucleotide sequence: TGTGCCAGCGGTCTTGGGCAGCCGGGTTCGGGAGCTTTCTTT. This gives the protein CASGLGQPGSGAFF. Based on the CDR3 plus reference TRBV28 and TRBJ1-1, the full variable domain is DVKVTQSSRYLVKRTGEKVFLECVQDMDHENMFWYRQDPGLGLRLIYFSYDVKMKEKGDIPEGYSVSREKKERFSLILESASTNQTSMYLCASGLGQPGSGAFFGQGTRLTVV.

J is TRBJ1-2 and V is TRBV5-8; D remains ambiguous. V lost 0 bases to trimming and J lost 4 bases, with 16 bases between them. CDR1 and CDR2 (germline): SGHTS, YDEGEE. The CDR3 has 16 amino acids. The CDR3 loop is CASSLERRPTIYGYTF. The CDR3 bases are TGTGCCAGCAGCTTGGAACGCAGGCCTACTATCTATGGCTACACCTTC. Full variable domain (remainder filled in from reference TRBV5-8 and TRBJ1-2): EAGVTQSPTHLIKTRGQQATLRCSPISGHTSVYWYQQALGLGLQFLLWYDEGEERNRGNFPPRFSGRQFPNYSSELNVNALELEDSALYLCASSLERRPTIYGYTFGSGTRLTVV.

J is TRBJ2-2 and V is TRBV30; D is unresolved. From germline, CDR1 is GTSNPN and CDR2 SVGIG (reference sequence). This CDR3 contains 12 residues. V was pared by 0 bases and J by 7 bases, with 6 bases between. CDR3 in amino acids: CAWSVRNGELFF. In nucleotides, the CDR3 is TGTGCCTGGAGTGTACGGAACGGGGAGCTGTTTTTT.

This clone was detected only a few times. The rearrangement uses TRBV11-2 and TRBJ2-1, with a weak D call TRBD1 (5 bases). V lost 3 bases to trimming and J lost 10 bases, with 10 bases between them. In germline, CDR1 is SGHAT, CDR2 FQNNGV. The CDR3 consists of 12 residues. The CDR3 reads CASSFGPGEQFF. The CDR3 DNA reads TGTGCCAGCAGCTTTGGACCAGGGGAGCAGTTCTTC.

The chain employs TRBV7-2 and TRBJ2-1; D may correspond to TRBD1 or TRBD2 (6 bases each). Deletions cut 7 bases from V and 8 bases from J, with 27 bases between. The germline gives CDR1 SGHTA, CDR2 FQGNSA. There are 17 residues in the CDR3. The CDR3 DNA sequence: TGTGCCAGCACCCCGCCGTGGGGGCGGGGTCGAACGGATGAGCAGTTCTTC. Its protein is CASTPPWGRGRTDEQFF. The full variable domain, completed using reference TRBV7-2 and TRBJ2-1, is GAGVSQSPSNKVTEKGKDVELRCDPISGHTALYWYRQSLGQGLEFLIYFQGNSAPDKSGLPSDRFSAERTGGSVSTLTIQRTQQEDSAVYLCASTPPWGRGRTDEQFFGPGTRLTVL.

This chain uses TRBV6-5 with TRBJ2-1; 9 bases align to TRBD1. J gave up 8 bases and V 6 bases, and 5 bases lay outside the gene matches. CDR3 length equals 13 residues. Germline V gives CDR1 MNHEY, CDR2 SVGAGI. This CDR3 is CASRGTGMDEQFF. The DNA of the CDR3 is TGTGCCAGCAGAGGGACAGGGATGGATGAGCAGTTCTTC.

The chain employs TRBV7-9 and TRBJ1-2; D is perhaps TRBD1 (6 bases). Germline V gives CDR1 SEHNR, CDR2 FQNEAQ (reference sequence). V lost 5 bases to trimming and J lost 3 bases, with 10 bases between them. The CDR3 is 13 residues long. CDR3 nucleotides: TGTGCCAGCAGCGACAGGAACGACTATGGCTACACCTTC. Translating gives CASSDRNDYGYTF.

The chain uses TRBV19 and TRBJ1-4, with 10 bases lining up with TRBD1. Per the germline V gene, CDR1 is LNHDA and CDR2 is SQIVND (reference sequence). This CDR3 comprises 15 residues. The ends lost 5 bases at V and 7 bases at J; junction bases unmatched: 7. The CDR3, as DNA: TGTGCCAGTAGTCCCCGGACAGGGGGAGGTGAAAAACTGTTTTTT. Residues: CASSPRTGGGEKLFF.

V usage is TRBV6-1 and J usage is TRBJ1-5; D is ambiguous. V was trimmed by 6 bases and J by 3 bases, leaving 12 bases between them. Germline-derived CDR1 and CDR2 are MNHNS and SASEGT. This CDR3 has 14 amino acids. In DNA, the CDR3 is TGTGCCAGCAGGGCAGAAAGAATCAATCAGCCCCAGCATTTT. It is translated as CASRAERINQPQHF.

The table lists this clone with a count of one. J is TRBJ1-1 and V is TRBV5-1; the D gene is possibly TRBD1 (6 bases). The CDR3 has 15 residues. CDR1 is SGHRS, CDR2 YFSETQ, per germline. Trimming removed 4 bases from V and 4 bases from J, with 17 bases in between. CDR3 region: CASSAWGPVTTEAFF. The CDR3 coding sequence is TGCGCCAGCAGCGCGTGGGGGCCGGTAACCACTGAAGCTTTCTTT.

This chain joins TRBV5-8 and TRBJ1-2, with 9 bases lining up with TRBD1. Germline-derived CDR1 and CDR2 are SGHTS and YDEGEE. The CDR3 consists of 16 residues. V lost 3 bases and J lost 2; bases outside the gene matches: 8. This CDR3 is CASSYYTGTGNYGYTF. CDR3 sequence (DNA): TGTGCCAGCAGCTACTACACCGGGACAGGGAACTATGGCTACACCTTC. Variable domain in full (rest from reference TRBV5-8 and TRBJ1-2): EAGVTQSPTHLIKTRGQQATLRCSPISGHTSVYWYQQALGLGLQFLLWYDEGEERNRGNFPPRFSGRQFPNYSSELNVNALELEDSALYLCASSYYTGTGNYGYTFGSGTRLTVV.

The CDR3 nucleotides read TGCAGCGTTGAGCTACTAGGGGGAGATACGCAGTATTTT. Translated: CSVELLGGDTQYF. The rearrangement uses TRBV29-1 and TRBJ2-3; perhaps TRBD1 as D (6 bases). From germline, CDR1 is SQVTM and CDR2 ANQGSEA. Trimming stripped 3 bases from V and 5 bases from J, with 12 bases between. This CDR3 is built from 13 residues.

In nucleotides, the CDR3 is TGTGCCAGCAGTTGGGAGCGAGGAAGAAGTGAAAAACTGTTTTTT. Amino acid sequence: CASSWERGRSEKLFF. The chain couples TRBV27 to TRBJ1-4; D is ambiguous. CDR3 length: 15 residues. Germline values: CDR1 MNHEY, CDR2 SMNVEV (reference sequence). Trimming stripped 4 bases from V and 7 bases from J, with 16 bases between. Based on the CDR3 plus reference TRBV27 and TRBJ1-4, the full variable domain is EAQVTQNPRYLITVTGKKLTVTCSQNMNHEYMSWYRQDPGLGLRQIYYSMNVEVTDKGDVPEGYKVSRKEKRNFPLILESPSPNQTSLYFCASSWERGRSEKLFFGSGTQLSVL.

The V and J genes are TRBV7-2 and TRBJ2-7, with TRBD2 as a possible D gene (5 bases). This CDR3 spans 14 amino acids. The V end was cut by 1 base, the J end by 2 bases, with 9 bases between. Per germline, CDR1 SGHTA and CDR2 FQGNSA. This CDR3 is CASSLGRVAYEQYF. DNA for the CDR3: TGTGCCAGCAGCTTAGGGCGGGTCGCCTACGAGCAGTACTTC.

The chain is built from TRBV10-3 and TRBJ2-7, with D possibly TRBD2 on 7 matching bases. Germline V gene sequence: CDR1 ENHRY, CDR2 SYGVKD. V was pared by 0 bases and J by 2 bases, with 11 bases between. The CDR3 spans 15 residues. As DNA, the CDR3 is TGTGCCATCAGTGAGTCCCCCGGGGGGCCCTACGAGCAGTACTTC. Protein sequence: CAISESPGGPYEQYF.

The chain uses TRBV28 and TRBJ1-5, with D hard to call. V lost 6 bases to trimming and J lost 4 bases, with 10 bases between them. CDR1 and CDR2 (germline): MDHEN, SYDVKM. This CDR3 is 13 amino acids long. CDR3 loop: CASSYIQNQPQHF. The CDR3 bases are TGTGCCAGCAGCTATATCCAGAATCAGCCCCAGCATTTT.

The chain carries TRBV15 and TRBJ2-7; 7 bases are a match to TRBD1. The CDR3 spans 15 residues. The V gene end was trimmed by 0 bases and the J gene end by 3 bases; junction bases not matched to a gene: 5. In germline, CDR1 is LNHNV, CDR2 YYDKDF (reference sequence). CDR3 amino acids: CATSRDVAGGYEQYV. The CDR3, as DNA: TGTGCCACCAGCAGAGATGTCGCAGGGGGCTACGAGCAGTACGTC.

J is TRBJ1-2 and V is TRBV4-1; tentatively, D is TRBD1 (5 bases). The CDR3 sequence is 13 residues long. Trimming took off 2 bases at V and 7 bases at J, with 11 bases between the two ends. The V gene's germline CDR1 is MGHRA and CDR2 YSYEKL. Here the CDR3 DNA reads TGCGCCAGCAGCCAAACGGAGGGACGTGGCTACACCTTC. Amino acid sequence: CASSQTEGRGYTF.

This rearrangement joins TRBV27 to TRBJ2-5, with D possibly matching TRBD1 (5 bases). Germline CDR1 reads MNHEY; CDR2 reads SMNVEV (reference sequence). The CDR3 contains 19 residues. V gave up 6 bases and J gave up 5 bases, with 31 bases separating them. For the CDR3, the DNA is TGTGCCAGCAGAGGTTATGGGTATTATGACAGCCGAGGTTCGGAGACCCAGTACTTC. It is translated as CASRGYGYYDSRGSETQYF.

The chain uses TRBV4-2 and TRBJ2-1, with 8 bases fitting TRBD1. The CDR3 totals 14 residues. The germline V gene has CDR1 LGHNA and CDR2 YNFKEQ. J lost 5 bases, V lost 4 bases, and 4 bases had no gene match. CDR3 protein: CASSLQGGDNEQFF. Written as DNA, the CDR3 is TGTGCCAGCAGCCTACAGGGGGGCGACAATGAGCAGTTCTTC.

The chain combines TRBV2 with TRBJ2-3; no clear D. V lost 4 bases and J 4 bases, leaving 9 bases between the germline ends. The CDR3 has 13 amino acids. The germline CDR1 and CDR2 sequences are SNHLY and FYNNEI. CDR3 DNA: TGTGCCAGCAGTGTTAACAGTCCAGATACGCAGTATTTT. It encodes CASSVNSPDTQYF.

The gene calls are TRBV4-1 and TRBJ1-6; 7 positions match TRBD1. The CDR3 contains 14 residues. Germline V gene sequence: CDR1 MGHRA, CDR2 YSYEKL. V was pared by 0 bases and J by 9 bases, with 2 bases of the junction left unmatched. CDR3 in amino acids: CASSQDYRGSPLHF. CDR3 nucleotide sequence: TGCGCCAGCAGCCAAGACTACAGGGGTTCACCCCTCCACTTT.

The chain couples TRBV2 to TRBJ1-3; possibly TRBD1 for D (6 bases). The CDR3 spans 13 residues. The germline V and J ends were trimmed by 5 bases and 3 bases, with 8 bases remaining between them. From germline, CDR1 is SNHLY and CDR2 FYNNEI. The CDR3 sequence: CASSTGYGNTIYF. CDR3 in DNA: TGTGCCAGCAGTACAGGGTATGGAAACACCATATATTTT.

V and J are TRBV7-9 and TRBJ2-5; a weak D match, TRBD1 (5 bases). This CDR3 contains 14 residues. Germline CDR1 and CDR2: SEHNR and FQNEAQ (reference sequence). V lost 3 bases to trimming and J lost 2 bases, with 10 bases between them. The CDR3 coding sequence is TGTGCCAGCAGCTTGGGGCGGATTCAAGAGACCCAGTACTTC. Its translation is CASSLGRIQETQYF.

The chain employs TRBV7-9 and TRBJ2-1; TRBD2 matches at 7 bases. Looked up from germline, CDR1 is SEHNR and CDR2 is FQNEAQ (reference sequence). The trim removed 5 bases at V and 2 bases at J, leaving 9 bases unmatched. The CDR3 contains 16 residues. The CDR3 sequence: CASSVLQRDPYNEQFF. Written as DNA, the CDR3 is TGTGCCAGCAGCGTCTTACAGCGGGATCCCTACAATGAGCAGTTCTTC.